The 25 T cell receptor beta chains below were found in one sample sequenced in a study of blood T cell repertoires in COVID-19. Method: immunoSEQ multiplex PCR; TCRdb's copy keeps in-frame clones and lacks some. Among approximately 270,000 clones listed, 80% to 90% were seen once. Material for sequencing was PBMCs or T cells enriched from blood (not recorded which). Receptor source: a woman between 45 and 65 years old who had recovered from COVID-19.

The chain is built from TRBV4-2 and TRBJ2-6; D unclear. The CDR3 consists of 15 residues. The V and J ends lost 7 bases and 2 bases respectively, with 12 bases between them. Germline-derived CDR1 and CDR2 are LGHNA and YNFKEQ. CDR3 in amino acids: CASTSQEAGANVLTF. CDR3 coding DNA: TGTGCCAGCACGTCCCAAGAGGCTGGGGCCAACGTCCTGACTTTC.

This clone turned up a few times. The chain joins TRBV6-5 to TRBJ2-2, with TRBD1 matching 7 bases. CDR1 MNHEY and CDR2 SVGAGI come from the germline V gene. The J segment lost 4 bases and the V segment lost 6 bases, leaving 5 bases of the junction unmatched. The length of the CDR3 is 14 residues. DNA of the CDR3: TGTGCCAGCAGAGGACAGGACTTCACCGGGGAGCTGTTTTTT. Its protein is CASRGQDFTGELFF.

Details on this clone: Other nucleotide sequences in the sample specify the same CDR3. V is TRBV6-5 and J is TRBJ2-7; D is unresolved. Germline V gene lookup returns CDR1 MNHEY and CDR2 SVGAGI. The CDR3 has 14 amino acids. Trimming pared 3 bases from V and 0 bases from J, leaving 9 bases between. CDR3 sequence: CASSYSGFSYEQYF. The CDR3 nucleotides are TGTGCCAGCAGTTATTCCGGGTTCTCCTACGAGCAGTACTTC.

J is TRBJ2-3 and V is TRBV19; the match to TRBD1 covers 8 bases. The J segment lost 5 bases and the V segment lost 6 bases, leaving 13 bases of the junction unmatched. This CDR3 comprises 16 residues. Germline CDR1 reads LNHDA; CDR2 reads SQIVND (reference sequence). The CDR3 here is CASRGRGQDREDTQYF. CDR3 sequence (DNA): TGTGCCAGTAGGGGGCGGGGACAGGACCGGGAAGATACGCAGTATTTT.

This rearrangement joins TRBV6-6 to TRBJ2-1, with a weak D call TRBD2 (6 bases). V shed 5 bases and J shed 6 bases, with 17 bases lying between them. Germline values: CDR1 MNHNY, CDR2 SVGAGI (reference sequence). This CDR3 has 15 amino acids. CDR3 nucleotide sequence: TGTGCCAGCAGTAGACTGGGACTTCCTAGCAATGAGCAGTTCTTC. Translated: CASSRLGLPSNEQFF.

The chain uses TRBV18 and TRBJ1-6; TRBD1 matches 7 bases. The V and J ends lost 2 bases and 5 bases, in that order; junction bases with no gene match: 3. Germline CDR1 reads KGHSH; CDR2 reads LQKENI. This CDR3 region has 15 residues. The CDR3 region is CASSPTGANNSPLHF. The CDR3 DNA is TGTGCCAGCTCACCAACAGGGGCCAATAATTCACCCCTCCACTTT. The full variable domain, rest sourced from reference TRBV18 and TRBJ1-6, is NAGVMQNPRHLVRRRGQEARLRCSPMKGHSHVYWYRQLPEEGLKFMVYLQKENIIDESGMPKERFSAEFPKEGPSILRIQQVVRGDSAAYFCASSPTGANNSPLHFGNGTRLTVT.

The rearrangement links TRBV12-3 or TRBV12-4 to TRBJ1-3; 9 nucleotides agree with TRBD1. V lost 6 bases, J lost 7 bases, and 4 bases stayed unmatched. The CDR3 has 13 amino acids. The CDR3 region is CASSYDRGNTIYF. In nucleotides, the CDR3 is TGTGCCAGCAGCTACGACAGGGGGAACACCATATATTTT.

CDR3 protein: CASSLEPGVGTEAFF. The CDR3 coding sequence is TGCGCCAGCAGCTTGGAACCAGGGGTCGGCACTGAAGCTTTCTTT. The V gene is TRBV5-1, the J gene TRBJ1-1; maybe TRBD1 (6 bases). V lost 0 bases to trimming and J lost 4 bases, with 13 bases between them. CDR1 and CDR2 from the germline V gene are SGHRS and YFSETQ. The CDR3 is 15 residues long.

The rearrangement uses TRBV27 and TRBJ2-2; 8 positions match TRBD2. The CDR3 has 14 amino acids. CDR1 and CDR2 (germline): MNHEY, SMNVEV (reference sequence). V gave up 8 bases and J gave up 6 bases; unmatched junction bases: 8. The CDR3 region is CASGMGLGAGELFF. DNA for the CDR3: TGTGCCAGCGGAATGGGACTAGGGGCCGGGGAGCTGTTTTTT.

This chain links TRBV19 with TRBJ1-1; D is uncertain. The CDR3 spans 13 residues. From germline, CDR1 is LNHDA and CDR2 SQIVND (reference sequence). The V end lost 2 bases, the J end lost 3 bases, and 7 bases lay between the germline ends. DNA of the CDR3: TGTGCCAGTAGTATAAGGCAGGACACTGAAGCTTTCTTT. Its protein is CASSIRQDTEAFF.

This chain links TRBV6-5 with TRBJ1-5; D is unresolved. The CDR3 consists of 14 residues. Trimming shortened V by 0 bases and J by 3 bases, and 6 bases separated the two germline ends. Germline V gene data show CDR1 as MNHEY and CDR2 as SVGAGI. The CDR3 spells CASSYSRYNQPQHF. In DNA form, the CDR3 reads TGTGCCAGCAGTTACTCGAGGTACAATCAGCCCCAGCATTTT.

In this sample, this clone turned up a few times. The chain recombines TRBV12-3 or TRBV12-4 with TRBJ2-7; D is undetermined. Trimming removed 2 bases from V and 7 bases from J, with 12 bases in between. This CDR3 has 13 residues. The CDR3 here is CASSLWRDGEQYF. CDR3 bases: TGTGCCAGCAGTTTATGGAGAGACGGAGAGCAGTACTTC.

The rearrangement joins TRBV11-2 to TRBJ2-1; D perhaps matches TRBD2 (6 bases). The CDR3 runs to 14 residues. From germline, CDR1 is SGHAT and CDR2 FQNNGV. V was cut by 1 base and J by 6 bases, with 10 bases left in between. The CDR3 DNA reads TGTGCCAGCAGCTTAGTCGGCGGGGCCAATGAGCAGTTCTTC. It translates to CASSLVGGANEQFF.

This clone was seen once. The chain is built from TRBV28 and TRBJ1-6, with TRBD1 as a possible D gene (6 bases). CDR1 and CDR2 from the germline V gene are MDHEN and SYDVKM. V was shortened by 4 bases and J by 7 bases, with 14 bases between the two germline ends. There are 15 residues in the CDR3. CDR3: CASSSGDRGNSPLHF. The CDR3 bases are TGTGCCAGCAGTTCAGGGGACCGAGGGAATTCACCCCTCCACTTT.

The chain recombines TRBV7-3 with TRBJ2-1; D possibly corresponds to TRBD1 (6 bases). CDR1 and CDR2 (germline): SGHTA, FQGTGA. Trimming stripped 5 bases from V and 4 bases from J, with 9 bases between. The CDR3 is 13 amino acids. The CDR3 nucleotides are TGTGCCAGCAGCCTCGGACAGTACAATGAGCAGTTCTTC. Encoded protein: CASSLGQYNEQFF.

This chain links TRBV4-1 with TRBJ2-1; 8 bases align to TRBD2. The junction had 10 bases not matched to a gene; V was cut back by 2 bases and J by 4 bases. CDR3 size: 17 residues. In germline, CDR1 is MGHRA, CDR2 YSYEKL. This chain's CDR3 is CASSQPKRSGRYNEQFF. CDR3 coding DNA: TGCGCCAGCAGCCAACCAAAGCGCAGCGGGAGATACAATGAGCAGTTCTTC.

The chain recombines TRBV18 with TRBJ2-6, with TRBD1 matching 9 bases. CDR1 is KGHSH and CDR2 is LQKENI in the germline V gene. Germline trimming cut 6 bases from V and 2 bases from J; bases unmatched to any gene: 11. This CDR3 region has 18 residues. The CDR3 region has the DNA TGTGCCAGCTCCAACAGGGGGCAATCGGTTGCTGGGGCCAACGTCCTGACTTTC. The encoded protein is CASSNRGQSVAGANVLTF.

The chain uses TRBV20-1 and TRBJ2-3; a possible D gene is TRBD1 (5 bases). This CDR3 contains 17 residues. The germline V and J ends were trimmed by 3 bases and 3 bases, with 22 bases remaining between them. Germline V gives CDR1 DFQATT, CDR2 SNEGSKA (reference sequence). The DNA for the CDR3 is TGCAGTGCTAGTCGCCGTCCGACAGCCGCCCGGACAGATACGCAGTATTTT. Its protein product is CSASRRPTAARTDTQYF.

The V gene is TRBV24-1, the J gene TRBJ1-6, with 7 bases matching TRBD1. In germline, CDR1 is KGHDR, CDR2 SFDVKD. The CDR3 spans 16 residues. The V and J ends lost 3 bases and 8 bases, in that order; junction bases with no gene match: 9. DNA of the CDR3: TGTGCCACCAGTGATCCGAAGACAGGGTGGGATTCACCCCTCCACTTT. It yields the protein CATSDPKTGWDSPLHF.

The gene calls are TRBV7-2 and TRBJ1-5, with D unresolved. Trimming cost V 2 bases and J 6 bases, with 14 bases left between them. The CDR3 sequence is 15 residues long. Germline CDR1 is SGHTA and CDR2 is FQGNSA. CDR3 sequence (DNA): TGTGCCAGCAGCTTACAAGGAGCCGCTTCTCAGCCCCAGCATTTT. This encodes CASSLQGAASQPQHF.

This chain uses TRBV5-1 with TRBJ2-2; weak D call: TRBD1 (5 bases). V dropped 3 bases and J dropped 4 bases, with 13 bases sitting between them. The CDR3 is 15 amino acids. The germline V gene has CDR1 SGHRS and CDR2 YFSETQ. This CDR3 reads CASSSDTALTGELFF. The CDR3 region has the DNA TGCGCCAGCAGCTCGGACACTGCACTCACCGGGGAGCTGTTTTTT. Filled out from reference TRBV5-1 and TRBJ2-2, the complete variable domain reads KAGVTQTPRYLIKTRGQQVTLSCSPISGHRSVSWYQQTPGQGLQFLFEYFSETQRNKGNFPGRFSGRQFSNSRSEMNVSTLELGDSALYLCASSSDTALTGELFFGEGSRLTVL.

The chain couples TRBV3-1 (or the pseudogene TRBV3-2) to TRBJ1-2, with D perhaps TRBD1 (5 bases). CDR1 is LGHDT and CDR2 is YNNKEL in the germline V gene (reference sequence). V gave up 2 bases and J gave up 6 bases, with 10 bases separating them. This CDR3 spans 13 amino acids. Here the CDR3 DNA reads TGTGCCAGCAGCCAAACAGGAATGGATGGCTACACCTTC. Protein sequence: CASSQTGMDGYTF.

The chain combines TRBV10-3 with TRBJ1-2; possibly TRBD1 for D (5 bases). V was cut by 0 bases and J by 3 bases, with 8 bases left in between. The CDR3 consists of 14 residues. Germline V lookup: CDR1 ENHRY, CDR2 SYGVKD. CDR3 in amino acids: CAISESWGDYGYTF. Here the CDR3 DNA reads TGTGCCATCAGTGAGTCGTGGGGGGACTATGGCTACACCTTC.

This clone was recorded once. This rearrangement joins TRBV7-9 to TRBJ1-2; 9 bases match TRBD1. Germline CDR1 and CDR2: SEHNR and FQNEAQ (reference sequence). The CDR3 runs to 15 residues. Trimming took 4 bases from V and 2 from J; bases not matched to a gene: 5. The CDR3 loop is CASSSWDRVNYGYTF. The CDR3 nucleotides are TGTGCCAGCAGCTCGTGGGACAGGGTCAACTATGGCTACACCTTC.

The J gene is TRBJ2-2, the V gene TRBV7-8; 7 bases line up with TRBD2. The CDR3 is 17 residues long. With V trimmed by 1 base and J by 6 bases, 11 bases remained unmatched. Per the germline V gene, CDR1 is SGHVS and CDR2 is FQNEAQ. This CDR3 is CASSLGLGLAAPGELFF. The CDR3 nucleotides read TGTGCCAGCAGCTTAGGACTCGGTCTAGCGGCCCCCGGGGAGCTGTTTTTT.